This T cell receptor (beta chain) was found in a study of T cell repertoires in cytomegalovirus infection. On this clonotype itself: Its antigen is as yet unknown.

Findings and caveats of the study: Summed public TCR beta family frequency identified CMV carriers bearing the relevant HLA.

There are 14 residues in the CDR3. V lost 5 bases, J lost 0 bases, and 10 bases lay in between. Per the germline V gene, CDR1 is SNHLY and CDR2 is FYNNEI. TCRdb analysed the reads with MiXCR anew, one entry per CDR3 protein. Altogether 160,000 or so distinct CDR3 sequences are present, about 15% being singletons, with the ten largest covering 15% to 20%. The sequencing input was CD8+ T cells from PBMCs. The sequence was obtained from a human donor in good health (CMV status not recorded). Some clones in this sample may be carry-over from other donors' samples. The chain has TRBV2 and TRBJ1-2; D unresolved. CDR3 coding DNA: TGTGCCAGCAGTCCAGGATTCTCTAACTATGGCTACACCTTC. Translation: CASSPGFSNYGYTF.